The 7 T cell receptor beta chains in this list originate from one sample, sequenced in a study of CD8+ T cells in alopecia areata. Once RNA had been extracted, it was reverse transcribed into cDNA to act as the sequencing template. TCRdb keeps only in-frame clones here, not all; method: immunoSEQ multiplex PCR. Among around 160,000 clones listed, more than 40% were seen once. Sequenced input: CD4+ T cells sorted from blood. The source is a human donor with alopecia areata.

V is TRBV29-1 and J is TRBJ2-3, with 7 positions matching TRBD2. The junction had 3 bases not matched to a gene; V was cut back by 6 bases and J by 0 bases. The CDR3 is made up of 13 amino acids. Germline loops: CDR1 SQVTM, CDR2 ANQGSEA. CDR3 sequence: CSVQAGSTDTQYF. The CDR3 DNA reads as TGCAGCGTACAAGCGGGAAGCACAGATACGCAGTATTTT.

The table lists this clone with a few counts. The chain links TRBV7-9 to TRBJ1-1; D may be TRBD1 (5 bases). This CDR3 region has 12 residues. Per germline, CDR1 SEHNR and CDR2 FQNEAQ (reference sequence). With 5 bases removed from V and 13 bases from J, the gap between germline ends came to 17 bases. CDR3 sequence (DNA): TGTGCCAGCAGCCCGGTGGGACGGGCCGTTTTCTTT. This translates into CASSPVGRAVFF.

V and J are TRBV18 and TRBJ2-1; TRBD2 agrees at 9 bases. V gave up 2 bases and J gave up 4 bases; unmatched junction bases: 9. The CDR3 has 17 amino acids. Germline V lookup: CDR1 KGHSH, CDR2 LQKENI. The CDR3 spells CASSPDALAGGYNEQFF. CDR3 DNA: TGTGCCAGCTCACCAGACGCGCTGGCGGGAGGGTACAATGAGCAGTTCTTC.

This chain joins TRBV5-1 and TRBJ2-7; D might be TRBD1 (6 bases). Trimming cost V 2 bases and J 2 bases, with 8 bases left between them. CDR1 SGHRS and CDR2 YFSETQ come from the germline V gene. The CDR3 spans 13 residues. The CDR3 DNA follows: TGCGCCAGCAGCTTTCAGGGGCCCTACGAGCAGTACTTC. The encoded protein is CASSFQGPYEQYF.

The DNA for the CDR3 is TGCAGCGCCGACCCCGGGGGCTCCTACGAGCAGTACTTC. This encodes CSADPGGSYEQYF. The chain links TRBV29-1 to TRBJ2-7, with D possibly TRBD2 on 6 matching bases. V lost 7 bases, J lost 0 bases, and 13 bases lay in between. The CDR3 is made up of 13 amino acids. Germline loops: CDR1 SQVTM, CDR2 ANQGSEA.

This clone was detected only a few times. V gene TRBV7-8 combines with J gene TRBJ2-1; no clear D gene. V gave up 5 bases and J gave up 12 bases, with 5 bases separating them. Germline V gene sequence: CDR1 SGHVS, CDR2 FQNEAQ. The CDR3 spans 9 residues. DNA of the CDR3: TGTGCCAGCAGCCCGGGGCAGTTCTTC. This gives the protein CASSPGQFF.

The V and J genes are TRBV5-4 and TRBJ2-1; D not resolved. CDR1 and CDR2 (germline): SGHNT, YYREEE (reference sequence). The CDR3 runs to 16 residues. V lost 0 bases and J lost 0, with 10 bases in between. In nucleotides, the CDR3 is TGTGCCAGCAGCTTGGGCGGTGCAGGCTCCTACAATGAGCAGTTCTTC. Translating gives CASSLGGAGSYNEQFF.